These 29 T cell receptor beta chains were all obtained from the same sample, sequenced in a study of cytomegalovirus exposure and HLA in healthy donors. The PCR had 60 Vbeta and 13 Jbeta primers. Using immunoSEQ multiplex PCR, the repertoire was profiled, and TCRdb retains in-frame clones only, with some absent. Of 65,000 to 95,000 clones listed, over 70% were seen once; the top ten hold roughly 6%. The specimen sequenced was PBMCs. These receptors all come from a male donor in good health and CMV-seropositive.

In its sample, this clone was seen once. The chain is built from TRBV7-9 and TRBJ1-2; 10 bases line up with TRBD1. Looked up from germline, CDR1 is SEHNR and CDR2 is FQNEAQ (reference sequence). CDR3 size: 14 residues. With 5 bases clipped from V and 8 bases from J, the junction kept 8 bases outside the gene matches. For the CDR3, the DNA is TGTGCCAGCAGCCGACGACAGGGGGCTGGGGGCTACACCTTC. It translates to CASSRRQGAGGYTF. Looking up the rest from reference TRBV7-9 and TRBJ1-2 gives the full variable domain: DTGVSQNPRHKITKRGQNVTFRCDPISEHNRLYWYRQTLGQGPEFLTYFQNEAQLEKSRLLSDRFSAERPKGSFSTLEIQRTEQGDSAMYLCASSRRQGAGGYTFGSGTRLTVV.

The genes are TRBV7-6 and TRBJ2-7; weak D call: TRBD2 (7 bases). The germline CDR1 and CDR2 sequences are SGHVS and FNYEAQ. Trimming stripped 7 bases from V and 5 bases from J, with 21 bases between. The CDR3 totals 15 residues. The CDR3 sequence is CASTLMGGGRDEQYF. The DNA for the CDR3 is TGTGCCAGCACCCTAATGGGGGGGGGCAGGGACGAGCAGTACTTC.

This chain joins TRBV12-5 and TRBJ1-1; D unclear. The germline CDR1 and CDR2 sequences are LGHNT and FRNRAP. V was shortened by 4 bases and J by 3 bases, with 12 bases between the two germline ends. This CDR3 is built from 14 residues. The CDR3 loop reads CASGSMASDTEAFF. The CDR3 DNA reads as TGTGCTAGTGGTTCCATGGCCAGTGACACTGAAGCTTTCTTT.

The chain couples TRBV5-5 to TRBJ2-1, with 15 bases aligning to TRBD2. This CDR3 region has 16 residues. Germline CDR1 SGHKS, CDR2 YYEKEE (reference sequence). Trimming removed 5 bases from V and 4 bases from J; junction bases left unmatched: 4. DNA of the CDR3: TGTGCCAGCAGTCCCGGACTAGCGGGGGGGTACAATGAGCAGTTCTTC. Its translation is CASSPGLAGGYNEQFF.

The chain employs TRBV19 and TRBJ2-1; 10 bases agree with TRBD2. The germline gives CDR1 LNHDA, CDR2 SQIVND (reference sequence). The CDR3 totals 17 residues. The trim removed 5 bases at V and 7 bases at J, leaving 14 bases unmatched. CDR3 nucleotide sequence: TGTGCCAGTAGTGGAGTCACAAGCGGGAGGGGTACGAATGAGCAGTTCTTC. This gives the protein CASSGVTSGRGTNEQFF.

The chain carries TRBV7-2 and TRBJ1-3; no definite D call. Germline assignment: CDR1 SGHTA and CDR2 FQGNSA. Trimming left V 4 bases short and J 0 bases short, with 10 bases between. The CDR3 sequence is 15 residues long. The CDR3 sequence is CASSYRPSSGNTIYF. CDR3 sequence (DNA): TGTGCCAGCAGCTATCGTCCTTCCTCTGGAAACACCATATATTTT.

The chain has TRBV29-1 and TRBJ2-3; maybe TRBD1 (5 bases). The ends were cut back, 3 bases at V and 0 bases at J, with 7 bases in the middle. CDR1 and CDR2 from the germline V gene are SQVTM and ANQGSEA. This CDR3 spans 13 amino acids. The CDR3 sequence: CSVEDTSTDTQYF. Written as DNA, the CDR3 is TGCAGCGTTGAGGACACGAGCACAGATACGCAGTATTTT.

This chain joins TRBV7-8 and TRBJ2-2, with D unresolved. The V end was cut by 2 bases, the J end by 8 bases, with 15 bases between. CDR3 length equals 15 residues. Germline-derived CDR1 and CDR2 are SGHVS and FQNEAQ. CDR3 nucleotide sequence: TGTGCCAGCAGCTTAAGGATAGCCCCCTCGGGGGAGCTGTTTTTT. Amino acids: CASSLRIAPSGELFF.

This clone showed up many times. This chain joins TRBV6-1 and TRBJ2-7, with TRBD1 matching 10 bases. There are 16 residues in the CDR3. After removal of 4 bases from V and 5 bases from J, the junction contained 11 bases not matched to a gene. CDR1 MNHNS and CDR2 SASEGT come from the germline V gene. For the CDR3, the DNA is TGTGCCAGCAGTGGGGGGACAGGGGCGGGAGGAAACGAGCAGTACTTC. It specifies CASSGGTGAGGNEQYF.

The genes are TRBV10-3 and TRBJ1-2; 11 nucleotides line up with TRBD1. With 0 bases clipped from V and 8 bases from J, the junction kept 5 bases outside the gene matches. This CDR3 is built from 15 residues. Germline values: CDR1 ENHRY, CDR2 SYGVKD. CDR3 loop: CAISESPGQGVGYTF. Written as DNA, the CDR3 is TGTGCCATCAGTGAGTCTCCGGGACAGGGGGTCGGCTACACCTTC.

The rearrangement uses TRBV6-5 and TRBJ2-7, with TRBD1 matching 10 bases. Trimming at V came to 5 bases and at J to 4 bases, leaving 5 bases not matched to a gene. The CDR3 is 14 amino acids. Per germline, CDR1 MNHEY and CDR2 SVGAGI. This CDR3 is CASSPRTGGYEQYF. CDR3 bases: TGTGCCAGCAGTCCACGGACAGGGGGGTACGAGCAGTACTTC.

This clone has a single count. The genes are TRBV5-1 and TRBJ1-6, with a weak D call TRBD1 (6 bases). The CDR3 totals 14 residues. V gave up 5 bases and J gave up 10 bases, with 16 bases separating them. CDR1 SGHRS and CDR2 YFSETQ come from the germline V gene. CDR3 sequence (DNA): TGCGCCAGCAGTTCTGACAGGATACAATCACCCCTCCACTTT. Protein sequence: CASSSDRIQSPLHF.

The V gene is TRBV7-3, the J gene TRBJ2-3; 8 bases are shared with TRBD1. J gave up 5 bases and V 4 bases, and 5 bases lay outside the gene matches. The germline CDR1 and CDR2 sequences are SGHTA and FQGTGA. The CDR3 length is 14 residues. The DNA for the CDR3 is TGTGCCAGCAGCTCTCCCAGGGGGCGAGATACGCAGTATTTT. Protein: CASSSPRGRDTQYF.

The V call is TRBV7-2, the J call TRBJ2-1, with 11 bases matching TRBD2. The CDR3 runs to 16 residues. With 3 bases clipped from V and 4 bases from J, the junction kept 5 bases outside the gene matches. Germline loops: CDR1 SGHTA, CDR2 FQGNSA. CDR3 sequence reads: CASSFLTSGDYNEQFF. The CDR3 DNA is TGTGCCAGCAGCTTTCTGACTAGCGGGGATTACAATGAGCAGTTCTTC. Looking up the rest from reference TRBV7-2 and TRBJ2-1 gives the full variable domain: GAGVSQSPSNKVTEKGKDVELRCDPISGHTALYWYRQSLGQGLEFLIYFQGNSAPDKSGLPSDRFSAERTGGSVSTLTIQRTQQEDSAVYLCASSFLTSGDYNEQFFGPGTRLTVL.

The CDR3 region has the DNA TGTGCCAGCAGTTTTGGCCCCTTAGCGGGGGCGCAGTATTTT. This translates into CASSFGPLAGAQYF. V and J are TRBV28 and TRBJ2-3; 9 nucleotides align to TRBD2. CDR1 MDHEN and CDR2 SYDVKM come from the germline V gene. V lost 3 bases, J lost 10 bases, and 8 bases stayed unmatched. The CDR3 consists of 14 residues.

The V and J genes are TRBV6-5 and TRBJ1-1; D not resolved. Germline V gene sequence: CDR1 MNHEY, CDR2 SVGAGI. This CDR3 region has 13 residues. Trimming took 1 base from V and 4 from J, leaving 7 bases between them. The CDR3 sequence is CASSYLASTEAFF. The DNA for the CDR3 is TGTGCCAGCAGTTACTTGGCAAGCACTGAAGCTTTCTTT.

The chain recombines TRBV28 with TRBJ1-2, with 7 positions matching TRBD1. Germline lookup yields CDR1 MDHEN and CDR2 SYDVKM. The CDR3 consists of 16 residues. The V segment lost 6 bases and the J segment 0 bases; nucleotides outside the gene matches: 10. As DNA, the CDR3 is TGTGCCAGCAGCCTCTATGGCGGGACAGCTAACTATGGCTACACCTTC. Translating it yields CASSLYGGTANYGYTF.

V is TRBV10-3 and J is TRBJ2-2; 7 bases line up with TRBD2. V was pared by 7 bases and J by 4 bases, with 6 bases of the junction left unmatched. Germline V gene lookup returns CDR1 ENHRY and CDR2 SYGVKD. This CDR3 region has 14 residues. CDR3 sequence (DNA): TGTGCCATCAACGAGGGGAGGGTCACCGGGGAGCTGTTTTTT. Amino acid sequence: CAINEGRVTGELFF.

This sequence joins TRBV7-2 and TRBJ1-3, with D perhaps matching TRBD1 (6 bases). V lost 5 bases to trimming and J lost 9 bases, with 20 bases between them. The CDR3 extends over 15 amino acids. Per the germline V gene, CDR1 is SGHTA and CDR2 is FQGNSA. The CDR3 DNA reads TGTGCCAGCAGCACTAGACAGGCAACGGGGGGCACCATATATTTT. Protein: CASSTRQATGGTIYF.

The J gene is TRBJ2-5, the V gene TRBV5-1; 7 bases align to TRBD2. The DNA end is more similar to TRBJ2-7, so the J call may be wrong. Germline CDR1 and CDR2: SGHRS and YFSETQ. CDR3 length: 14 residues. The CDR3 sequence is CASGGESRRGEQYF. CDR3 coding DNA: TGCGCCAGTGGGGGGGAAAGTCGTCGGGGCGAGCAGTACTTC.

V is TRBV30 and J is TRBJ1-2; D gene ambiguous. The V gene lost 3 bases and the J gene lost 4 bases, with 27 bases spanning the gap. The germline V gene has CDR1 GTSNPN and CDR2 SVGIG (reference sequence). The CDR3 spans 18 residues. The CDR3 DNA is TGTGCCTGGAGAACCCTAATATTACGGGAGCCCAGGACCTATGGCTACACCTTC. Translating gives CAWRTLILREPRTYGYTF.

This clone appeared once. The rearrangement uses TRBV28 and TRBJ2-3, with TRBD2 as a possible D gene (5 bases). This CDR3 region has 14 residues. The germline V gene has CDR1 MDHEN and CDR2 SYDVKM. Trimming took 3 bases from V and 5 from J, leaving 12 bases between them. CDR3 residues: CASSFISGVDTQYF. The CDR3 nucleotides are TGTGCCAGCAGTTTTATCTCCGGGGTAGATACGCAGTATTTT. The full variable domain, rest sourced from reference TRBV28 and TRBJ2-3, is DVKVTQSSRYLVKRTGEKVFLECVQDMDHENMFWYRQDPGLGLRLIYFSYDVKMKEKGDIPEGYSVSREKKERFSLILESASTNQTSMYLCASSFISGVDTQYFGPGTRLTVL.

The rearrangement links TRBV5-1 to TRBJ1-4; tentative D call: TRBD1 (6 bases). Germline CDR1 SGHRS, CDR2 YFSETQ. The CDR3 consists of 20 residues. Trimming removed 4 bases at V and 0 bases at J, with 25 bases between. For the CDR3, the DNA is TGCGCCAGCAGCCTTTGGGGCGGGGGCCGTCTTCCCCCAACTAATGAAAAACTGTTTTTT. Amino acid sequence: CASSLWGGGRLPPTNEKLFF.

The chain combines TRBV27 with TRBJ2-7; TRBD2 aligns across 9 bases. The CDR3 length is 14 residues. V lost 8 bases and J lost 9; bases outside the gene matches: 14. Germline-derived CDR1 and CDR2 are MNHEY and SMNVEV (reference sequence). The CDR3 DNA sequence: TGTGCCAGCGCCCGCTTAGCGGGAGTGGAGGGGCAGTACTTC. This sequence encodes CASARLAGVEGQYF.

The V call is TRBV7-9, the J call TRBJ1-1; D possibly corresponds to TRBD1 (5 bases). The CDR3 contains 13 residues. Germline loops: CDR1 SEHNR, CDR2 FQNEAQ (reference sequence). Trimming removed 5 bases from V and 2 bases from J, with 9 bases in between. The CDR3 loop reads CASSPQGNTEAFF. The CDR3 nucleotides read TGTGCCAGCAGCCCTCAGGGAAACACTGAAGCTTTCTTT.

This clone has just a few counts. This chain connects TRBV18 to TRBJ2-7, with D perhaps TRBD1 (6 bases). The germline V gene encodes CDR1 KGHSH and CDR2 LQKENI. V lost 2 bases, J lost 7 bases, and 15 bases lay in between. This CDR3 is built from 14 residues. The CDR3 reads CASSPAAGEREQYF. CDR3 bases: TGTGCCAGCTCACCAGCCGCAGGGGAGAGGGAGCAGTACTTC.

The rearrangement links TRBV18 to TRBJ2-1; weak D call: TRBD1 (5 bases). Between the trimmed V and J ends, which lost 0 bases and 8 bases, there was a span of 11 bases. Per germline, CDR1 KGHSH and CDR2 LQKENI. This CDR3 is built from 14 residues. The chain's CDR3 is CASSPPDQGDEQFF. As DNA, the CDR3 is TGTGCCAGCTCACCACCGGATCAGGGTGATGAGCAGTTCTTC.

This chain uses TRBV11-2 with TRBJ2-1; D unresolved. The germline V gene encodes CDR1 SGHAT and CDR2 FQNNGV. Deletions cut 4 bases from V and 0 bases from J, with 13 bases between. This CDR3 contains 16 residues. Here the CDR3 reads CASSYSLSRSYNEQFF. CDR3 nucleotides: TGTGCCAGCAGCTACTCACTGTCGCGCTCCTACAATGAGCAGTTCTTC.

V and J are TRBV7-7 and TRBJ2-2; 11 bases align to TRBD2. Germline lookup yields CDR1 SSHAT and CDR2 FNYEAQ (reference sequence). V shed 5 bases, J shed 6 bases, and the junction held 11 bases outside the gene matches. The CDR3 is 17 residues long. CDR3 DNA sequence: TGTGCCAGCAGCCGTACCCCGGGACTAGCGGCTGCCGGGGAGCTGTTTTTT. This translates into CASSRTPGLAAAGELFF.